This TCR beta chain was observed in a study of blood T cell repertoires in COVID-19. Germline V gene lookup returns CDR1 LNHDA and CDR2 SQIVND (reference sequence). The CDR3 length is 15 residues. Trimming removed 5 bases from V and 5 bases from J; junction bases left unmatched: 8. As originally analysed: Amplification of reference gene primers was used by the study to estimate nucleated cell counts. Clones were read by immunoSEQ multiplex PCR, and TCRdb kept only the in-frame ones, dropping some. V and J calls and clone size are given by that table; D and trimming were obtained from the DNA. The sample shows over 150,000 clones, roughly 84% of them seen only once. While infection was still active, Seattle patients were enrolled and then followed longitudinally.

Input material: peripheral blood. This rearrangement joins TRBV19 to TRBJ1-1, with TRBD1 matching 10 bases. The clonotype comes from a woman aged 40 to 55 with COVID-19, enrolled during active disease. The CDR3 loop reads CASSPRGQGGTEAFF. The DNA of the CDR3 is TGTGCCAGTAGTCCTCGTGGACAGGGGGGGACTGAAGCTTTCTTT.